These T cell receptor beta chains were read from a single sample in a study of human T cells and chemical hapten exposure. TCRdb ran MiXCR on the RACE reads and lists one entry per CDR3 protein. Among 300,000 to 400,000 distinct CDR3 sequences listed, 4% to 6% were seen once. Sequenced here: whole blood, sampled in connection with sensitization to the hapten diphenylcyclopropenone (DPC). These receptors were collected from a woman in her forties or fifties with alopecia areata. Some clones in this sample may be carry-over from other donors' samples. CDR3s include the opening cysteine and the closing phenylalanine or tryptophan. A D gene is named only where the DNA matches it firmly. Not every row has a clone size; where given, it reads once, few, many or a size class.

>12|TRBV29-1|NA|many|TRBJ1-1
TGCAGCGCTCCGGGTATGAACACTGAAGCTTTCTTT
CSAPGMNTEAFF
>16|TRBV4-2|NA|few|TRBJ1-4
TGTGCCAGCAGCCAAGCGTCGGGGTCAACTAATGAAAAACTGTTTTTT
CASSQASGSTNEKLFF
>14|TRBV6-1|TRBD1|few|TRBJ1-5
TGTGCCAGCAGTAACGACAGGGGTGGCAAGCCCCAGCATTTT
CASSNDRGGKPQHF
>13|TRBV25-1|TRBD1|few|TRBJ1-6
TGTGCCAGCAGTGGGACAGGGTACTCACCCCTCCACTTT
CASSGTGYSPLHF
>14|TRBV7-2|NA|few|TRBJ2-1
TGTGCCAGCAGCTTATACCTAGCGTCGTATGAGCAGTTCTTC
CASSLYLASYEQFF
>14|TRBV10-1|NA|few|TRBJ2-3
TGCGCCAGCAGTCTCGGACCCCTCGCGGATACGCAGTATTTT
CASSLGPLADTQYF
>15|TRBV28|NA|NA|TRBJ2-1
TGTGCCAGCAGTTCCACAGTAGACTCCTACAATGAGCAGTTCTTC
CASSSTVDSYNEQFF
>12|TRBV28|TRBD2|many|TRBJ2-7
TGTGCTTCACAGCGGGAGCCGCAAGAGCAGTACTTC
CASQREPQEQYF
>14|TRBV6-5|NA|NA|TRBJ2-7
TGTGCCAGCAGTTACGGGGTAGGACGCTACGAGCAGTACTTC
CASSYGVGRYEQYF
>13|TRBV7-9|NA|few|TRBJ1-4
TGTGCCAGCAGCTTAGGGGGGAGTGAAAAACTGTTTTTT
CASSLGGSEKLFF
>11|TRBV12-3/TRBV12-4|NA|many|TRBJ2-1
TGTGCCAGCAGGGCTACACCTGAGCAGTTCTTC
CASRATPEQFF
>17|TRBV30|TRBD2|few|TRBJ2-2
TGTGCCTGGTCTAGGACTAGCGGGACCTACGGGCCCGGGGAGCTGTTTTTT
CAWSRTSGTYGPGELFF
>14|TRBV20-1|NA|few|TRBJ2-3
TGCAGTGCTACTACTAGGTTTAGCACAGATACGCAGTATTTT
CSATTRFSTDTQYF
>16|TRBV7-2|NA|many|TRBJ2-1
TGTGCCAGCAGCTTAGGCGGTCTTATTTCCTACAATGAGCAGTTCTTC
CASSLGGLISYNEQFF
>14|TRBV7-6|NA|many|TRBJ1-1
TGTGCCAGCAGCCAATCGGACCGGTACACTGAAGCTTTCTTT
CASSQSDRYTEAFF
>15|TRBV12-3/TRBV12-4|TRBD1|many|TRBJ2-3
TGTGCCAGCAGTTTGGGACAGGGTAATGGAGATACGCAGTATTTT
CASSLGQGNGDTQYF
>16|TRBV9|TRBD2|NA|TRBJ2-2
TGTGCCAGCAGCGTAGCGTCGATAGCGGGGGGCGGGGAGCTGTTTTTT
CASSVASIAGGGELFF
>15|TRBV20-1|NA|NA|TRBJ2-7
TGCAGTGCGACTGTGCCTGGCAGGCCAAACGGCGAGCAGTACTTC
CSATVPGRPNGEQYF
>15|TRBV2|TRBD2|NA|TRBJ2-3
TGTGCCAGCAGTGAATTGCGGGGGGGCCCAGATACGCAGTATTTT
CASSELRGGPDTQYF
>15|TRBV6-1|TRBD1|many|TRBJ2-3
TGTGCCAGCAGTGTGCAGGGGGTTGGCAGAGATACGCAGTATTTT
CASSVQGVGRDTQYF
>14|TRBV7-9|TRBD1|few|TRBJ1-1
TGTGCCAGCAGCCTAAAGACAGGGTACACTGAAGCTTTCTTT
CASSLKTGYTEAFF
>14|TRBV18|NA|NA|TRBJ2-7
TGTGCCAGCTCACCGGAACGGCCTAAGTACGAGCAGTACTTC
CASSPERPKYEQYF
>12|TRBV19|NA|many|TRBJ2-1
TGTGCCAGTATGGTGGGGCCGGATGAGCAGTTCTTC
CASMVGPDEQFF
>12|TRBV7-9|NA|few|TRBJ2-7
TGTGCCAGCAGCTTATTGGTTGGCGAGCAGTACTTC
CASSLLVGEQYF
>17|TRBV3-1|NA|NA|TRBJ1-1
TGTGCCAGCAGCCAGAGGAGGGACGGGAACATGAACACTGAAGCTTTCTTT
CASSQRRDGNMNTEAFF
>13|TRBV12-5|NA|few|TRBJ2-3
TGTGCTAGTGGTTTGGGGGACACAGATACGCAGTATTTT
CASGLGDTDTQYF
>15|TRBV5-1|NA|many|TRBJ1-5
TGCGCCAGCAGCTTGGATGGGGCTCCAAATCAGCCCCAGCATTTT
CASSLDGAPNQPQHF
>14|TRBV12-3/TRBV12-4|NA|many|TRBJ1-4
TGTGCCAGCAGTGTCGGACAGCGTTGGGAAAAACTGTTTTTT
CASSVGQRWEKLFF
>14|TRBV25-1|TRBD1|few|TRBJ2-5
TGTGCCAGCACTGACAGGGGGCGAGGGGAGACCCAGTACTTC
CASTDRGRGETQYF
>16|TRBV6-5|NA|NA|TRBJ2-2
TGTGCCAGCAGTTACTCGGGCGGGATGAACACCGGGGAGCTGTTTTTT
CASSYSGGMNTGELFF
>15|TRBV7-9|TRBD2|many|TRBJ2-7
TGTGCCAGCAGCTTTTCGGGGGGTATGTCCTACGAGCAGTACTTC
CASSFSGGMSYEQYF